The source of this TCR beta chain is a study of T-cell reconstitution after alpha-beta-depleted transplantation in children. Per germline, CDR1 SEHNR and CDR2 FQNEAQ (reference sequence). With 1 base removed from V and 4 bases from J, the gap between germline ends came to 11 bases. This CDR3 has 15 residues. In its sample, this clonotype ranks as medium-sized. Preparation of the TCRbeta library was carried out with unique molecular identifiers. From the PCR reads, TCRdb called clonotypes with MiXCR, one entry per CDR3 protein. The data hold roughly 8,100 distinct CDR3 sequences, with roughly 13% observed a single time.

V is TRBV7-9 and J is TRBJ2-1; unclear D gene. The TCR was taken from a patient aged 2-15 years who had a stem cell transplant for inherited bone marrow failure, so the T cells may come from the graft donor. The sequences come from PBMCs, mostly from graft donor cells, collected 60 days after TCRalphabeta/CD19-depleted stem cell transplant. The CDR3 coding sequence is TGTGCCAGCAGCTTAGGGGGTTGGCCATACAATGAGCAGTTCTTC. Protein sequence: CASSLGGWPYNEQFF.